The 8 T cell receptor beta chains below come from one sample, sequenced in a study of blood T cell repertoires in COVID-19. Produced via immunoSEQ multiplex PCR; TCRdb's table is partial and in-frame only. Of some 200,000 clones listed, about four fifths are singletons. The sequencing input was peripheral blood. Every receptor here comes from a woman aged 40-49 years with COVID-19, enrolled during active disease.

About this clone itself: At one boundary the junction diverges from the germline segment, which might be a read error. The V gene is TRBV28, the J gene TRBJ2-7; D gene uncertain. The CDR3 is 14 residues long. In germline, CDR1 is MDHEN, CDR2 SYDVKM. The CDR3 loop is CASQVPGGSHEQYF. CDR3 nucleotide sequence: TGTGCCAGCCAGGTCCCCGGTGGCTCCCACGAGCAGTACTTC.

The chain links TRBV9 to TRBJ2-2, with 11 bases fitting TRBD1. V shed 3 bases and J 7 bases; nucleotides not matched to a gene: 5. From germline, CDR1 is SGDLS and CDR2 YYNGEE. This CDR3 spans 15 amino acids. The CDR3 region is CASSAGQGANGELFF. The CDR3 DNA sequence: TGTGCCAGCAGCGCCGGACAGGGGGCGAACGGGGAGCTGTTTTTT. The full variable domain, with the rest looked up from reference TRBV9 and TRBJ2-2, is DSGVTQTPKHLITATGQRVTLRCSPRSGDLSVYWYQQSLDQGLQFLIQYYNGEERAKGNILERFSAQQFPDLHSELNLSSLELGDSALYFCASSAGQGANGELFFGEGSRLTVL.

The V and J genes are TRBV30 and TRBJ2-6; 7 nucleotides align to TRBD1. The CDR3 contains 19 residues. The germline V gene has CDR1 GTSNPN and CDR2 SVGIG (reference sequence). After removal of 0 bases from V and 1 base from J, the junction contained 12 bases not matched to a gene. CDR3 nucleotide sequence: TGTGCCTGGAGTGTACGGGCACAGGGGAAACCTTCTGGGGCCAACGTCCTGACTTTC. Translated, it gives CAWSVRAQGKPSGANVLTF. The whole variable domain, filled in from reference TRBV30 and TRBJ2-6, reads SQTIHQWPATLVQPVGSPLSLECTVEGTSNPNLYWYRQAAGRGLQLLFYSVGIGQISSEVPQNLSASRPQDRQFILSSKKLLLSDSGFYLCAWSVRAQGKPSGANVLTFGAGSRLTVL.

The chain couples TRBV20-1 to TRBJ1-4; unclear D gene. The CDR3 contains 16 residues. CDR1 and CDR2 (germline): DFQATT, SNEGSKA (reference sequence). The germline V and J ends were trimmed by 3 bases and 4 bases, with 18 bases remaining between them. The CDR3 loop is CSASSRPAGLNEKLFF. DNA of the CDR3: TGCAGTGCTAGTAGTAGGCCAGCAGGACTTAATGAAAAACTGTTTTTT.

The J gene is TRBJ2-5, the V gene TRBV18; TRBD2 aligns across 9 bases. The CDR3 totals 14 residues. V lost 5 bases and J lost 4; bases outside the gene matches: 5. Germline-derived CDR1 and CDR2 are KGHSH and LQKENI. The CDR3 sequence: CASSSIAGVETQYF. CDR3 nucleotides: TGTGCCAGCTCATCCATAGCGGGAGTAGAGACCCAGTACTTC.

CDR3 residues: CASSQEGQGGYGYTF. The CDR3 DNA is TGCGCCAGCAGCCAAGAGGGACAGGGAGGTTATGGCTACACCTTC. The rearrangement joins TRBV4-1 to TRBJ1-2; 9 bases match TRBD1. Trimming removed 0 bases from V and 5 bases from J; junction bases left unmatched: 4. The CDR3 spans 15 residues. Germline V CDR1 and CDR2: MGHRA, YSYEKL.

V gene TRBV7-6 combines with J gene TRBJ2-7; 9 nucleotides align to TRBD1. V dropped 3 bases and J dropped 7; count of bases not matched to a gene: 10. Germline V gene sequence: CDR1 SGHVS, CDR2 FNYEAQ. The CDR3 has 15 residues. CDR3 sequence reads: CASSLGTGSIGEQYF. The CDR3 DNA sequence: TGTGCCAGCAGCTTGGGGACAGGGTCGATCGGTGAGCAGTACTTC.

The chain recombines TRBV18 with TRBJ1-4; D uncertain. Trimming removed 3 bases from V and 2 bases from J, with 10 bases in between. The germline V gene encodes CDR1 KGHSH and CDR2 LQKENI. This CDR3 region has 15 residues. Here the CDR3 reads CASSPEGGTNEKLFF. In DNA, the CDR3 is TGTGCCAGCTCACCCGAGGGAGGGACTAATGAAAAACTGTTTTTT. Together with reference TRBV18 and TRBJ1-4, the CDR3 gives the full variable domain: NAGVMQNPRHLVRRRGQEARLRCSPMKGHSHVYWYRQLPEEGLKFMVYLQKENIIDESGMPKERFSAEFPKEGPSILRIQQVVRGDSAAYFCASSPEGGTNEKLFFGSGTQLSVL.